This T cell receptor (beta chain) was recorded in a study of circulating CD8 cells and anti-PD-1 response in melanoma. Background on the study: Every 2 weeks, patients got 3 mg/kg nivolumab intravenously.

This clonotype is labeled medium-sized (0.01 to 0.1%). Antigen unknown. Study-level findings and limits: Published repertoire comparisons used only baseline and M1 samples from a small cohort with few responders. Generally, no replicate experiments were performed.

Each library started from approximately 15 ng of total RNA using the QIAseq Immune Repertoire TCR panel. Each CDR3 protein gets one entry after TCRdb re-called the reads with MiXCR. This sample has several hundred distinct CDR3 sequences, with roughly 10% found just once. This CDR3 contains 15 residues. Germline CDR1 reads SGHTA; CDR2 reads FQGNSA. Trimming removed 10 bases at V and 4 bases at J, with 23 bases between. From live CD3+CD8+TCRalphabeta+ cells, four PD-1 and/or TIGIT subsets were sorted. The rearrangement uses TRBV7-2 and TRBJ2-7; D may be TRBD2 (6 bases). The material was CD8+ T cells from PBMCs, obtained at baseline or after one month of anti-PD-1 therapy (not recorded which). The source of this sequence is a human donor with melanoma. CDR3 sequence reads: CATTPGLRAGYEQYF. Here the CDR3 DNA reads TGTGCCACGACACCGGGCCTACGGGCGGGGTACGAGCAGTACTTC.